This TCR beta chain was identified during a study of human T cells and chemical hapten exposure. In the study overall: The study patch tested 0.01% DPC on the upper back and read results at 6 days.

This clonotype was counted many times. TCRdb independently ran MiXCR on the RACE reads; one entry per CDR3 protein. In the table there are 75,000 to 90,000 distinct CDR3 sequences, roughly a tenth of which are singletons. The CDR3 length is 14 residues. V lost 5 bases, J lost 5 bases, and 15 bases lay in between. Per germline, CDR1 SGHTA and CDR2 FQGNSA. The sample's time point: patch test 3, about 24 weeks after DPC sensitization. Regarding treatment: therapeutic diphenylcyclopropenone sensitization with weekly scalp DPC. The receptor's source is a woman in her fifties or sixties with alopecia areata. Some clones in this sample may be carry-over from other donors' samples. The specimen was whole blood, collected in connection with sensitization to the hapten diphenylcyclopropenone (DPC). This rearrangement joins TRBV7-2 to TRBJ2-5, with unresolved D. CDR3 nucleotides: TGTGCCAGCAGCCCCCCCCAGGCGAAGGAGACCCAGTACTTC. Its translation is CASSPPQAKETQYF.